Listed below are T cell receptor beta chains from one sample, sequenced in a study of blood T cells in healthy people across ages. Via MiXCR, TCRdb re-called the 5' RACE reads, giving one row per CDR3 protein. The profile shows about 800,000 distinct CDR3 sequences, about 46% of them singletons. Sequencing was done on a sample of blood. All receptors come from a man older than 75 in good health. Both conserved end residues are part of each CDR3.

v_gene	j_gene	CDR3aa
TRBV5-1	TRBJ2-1	CASSDGTGLAEQFF
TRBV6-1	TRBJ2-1	CASRGTGSNNEQFF
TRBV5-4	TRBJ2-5	CASSRPSGAQETQYF
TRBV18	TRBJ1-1	CASSPLRTGQNTEAFF
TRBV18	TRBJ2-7	CASSPNSGTPYEQYF
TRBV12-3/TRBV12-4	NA	CASSLINYEQYF
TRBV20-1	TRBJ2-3	CSAQISSGTPTDTQYF
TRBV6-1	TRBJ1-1	CASRDIMLRNTEAFF
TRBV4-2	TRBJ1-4	CASSQEVITNEKLFF
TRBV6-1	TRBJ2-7	CAIGGLYEQYF
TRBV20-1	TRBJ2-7	CSARDGRGSSYEQYF
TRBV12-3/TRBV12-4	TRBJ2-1	CASRRAGGRDEQFF
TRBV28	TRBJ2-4	CASSYTGTLAKNIQYF
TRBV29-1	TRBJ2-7	CSVREGLGEQYF
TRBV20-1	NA	CSAQQEETQYF
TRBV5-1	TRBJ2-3	CASSLRLAGHTDTQYF
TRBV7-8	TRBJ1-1	CASSTTSGRENTEAFF
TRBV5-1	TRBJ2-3	CASSLSRGVDTQYF
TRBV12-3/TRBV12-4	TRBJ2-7	CASSLSSGSTNEQYF
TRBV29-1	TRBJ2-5	CSVVPRGGQETQYF
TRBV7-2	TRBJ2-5	CASSLASPRETQYF
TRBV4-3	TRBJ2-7	CASSPLAGGSNEQYF
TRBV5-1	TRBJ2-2	CASSVNRKGGTGELFF
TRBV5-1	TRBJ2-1	CASSFGTGVGNEQFF
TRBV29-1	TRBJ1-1	CSAWGTNTEAFF
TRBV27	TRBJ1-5	CASSRAARGNQPQHF
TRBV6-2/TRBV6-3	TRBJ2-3	CASSYISGREPTSADTQYF
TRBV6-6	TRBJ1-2	CASSYSNRDGYTF
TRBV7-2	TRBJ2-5	CASSPRPSRDFVETQYF
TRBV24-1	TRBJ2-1	CTTSRTGVSRSGTHNEQFF
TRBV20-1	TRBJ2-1	CSARFSGRWVNEQFF